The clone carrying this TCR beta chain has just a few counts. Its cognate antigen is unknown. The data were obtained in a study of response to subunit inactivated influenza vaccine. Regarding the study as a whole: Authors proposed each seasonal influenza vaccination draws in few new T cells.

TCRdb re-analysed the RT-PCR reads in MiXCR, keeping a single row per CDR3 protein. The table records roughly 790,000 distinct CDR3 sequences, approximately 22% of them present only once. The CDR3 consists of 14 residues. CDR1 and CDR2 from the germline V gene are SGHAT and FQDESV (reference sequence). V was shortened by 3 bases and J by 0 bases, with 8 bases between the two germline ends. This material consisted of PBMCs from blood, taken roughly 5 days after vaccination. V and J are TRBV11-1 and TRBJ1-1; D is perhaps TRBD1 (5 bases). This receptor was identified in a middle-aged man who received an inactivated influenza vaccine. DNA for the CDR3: TGTGCCAGCAGCTTTCAGACAGTGAACACTGAAGCTTTCTTT. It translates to CASSFQTVNTEAFF.